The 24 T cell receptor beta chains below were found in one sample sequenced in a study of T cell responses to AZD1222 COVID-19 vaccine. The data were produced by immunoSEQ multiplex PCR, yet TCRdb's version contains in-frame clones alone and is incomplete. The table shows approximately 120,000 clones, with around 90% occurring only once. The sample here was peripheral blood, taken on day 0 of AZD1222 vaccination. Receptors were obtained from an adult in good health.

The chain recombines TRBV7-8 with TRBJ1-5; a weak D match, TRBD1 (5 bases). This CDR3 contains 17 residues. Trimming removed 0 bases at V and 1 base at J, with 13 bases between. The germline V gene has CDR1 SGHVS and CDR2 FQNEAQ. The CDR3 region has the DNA TGTGCCAGCAGCTTAGCCCTTGGGGGATCGAGCAATCAGCCCCAGCATTTT. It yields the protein CASSLALGGSSNQPQHF.

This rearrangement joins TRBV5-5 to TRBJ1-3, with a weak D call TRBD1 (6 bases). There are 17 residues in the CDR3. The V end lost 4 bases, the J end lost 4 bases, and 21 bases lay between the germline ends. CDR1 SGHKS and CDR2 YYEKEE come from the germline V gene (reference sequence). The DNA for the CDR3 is TGTGCCAGCAGCCCCCGGGGGAGGGGGTTCGACGGAAACACCATATATTTT. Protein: CASSPRGRGFDGNTIYF.

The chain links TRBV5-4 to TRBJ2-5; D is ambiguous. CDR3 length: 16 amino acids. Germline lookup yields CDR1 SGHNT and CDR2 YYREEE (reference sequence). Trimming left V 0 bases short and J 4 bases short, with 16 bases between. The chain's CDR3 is CASSLEASRSGETQYF. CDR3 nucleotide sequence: TGTGCCAGCAGCTTGGAGGCATCGCGGTCAGGAGAGACCCAGTACTTC.

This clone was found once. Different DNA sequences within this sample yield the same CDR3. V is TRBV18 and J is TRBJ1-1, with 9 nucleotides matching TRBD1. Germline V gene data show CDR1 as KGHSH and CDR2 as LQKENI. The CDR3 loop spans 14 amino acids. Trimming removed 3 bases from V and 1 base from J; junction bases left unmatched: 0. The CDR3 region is CASSPGQGNTEAFF. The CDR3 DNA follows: TGTGCCAGCTCACCGGGACAGGGGAACACTGAAGCTTTCTTT.

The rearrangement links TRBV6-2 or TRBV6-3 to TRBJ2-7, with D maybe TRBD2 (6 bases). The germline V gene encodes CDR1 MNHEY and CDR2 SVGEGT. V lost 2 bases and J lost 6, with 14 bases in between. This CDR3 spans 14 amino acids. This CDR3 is CASSYAGNWGEQYF. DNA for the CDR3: TGTGCCAGCAGTTACGCGGGGAACTGGGGCGAGCAGTACTTC.

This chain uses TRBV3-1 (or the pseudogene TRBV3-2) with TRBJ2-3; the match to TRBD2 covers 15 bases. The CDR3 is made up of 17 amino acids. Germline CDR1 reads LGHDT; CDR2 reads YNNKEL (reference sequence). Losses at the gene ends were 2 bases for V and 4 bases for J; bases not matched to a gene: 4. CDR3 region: CASSQLGTSGGSDTQYF. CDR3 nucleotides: TGTGCCAGCAGCCAATTAGGGACTAGCGGGGGGTCAGATACGCAGTATTTT.

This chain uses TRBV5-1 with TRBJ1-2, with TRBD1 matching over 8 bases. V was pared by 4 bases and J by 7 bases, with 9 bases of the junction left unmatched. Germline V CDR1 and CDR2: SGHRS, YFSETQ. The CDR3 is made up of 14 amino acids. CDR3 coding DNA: TGCGCCAGCAGCGCCGGGACAGGTGATGCTGGCTACACCTTC. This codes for CASSAGTGDAGYTF. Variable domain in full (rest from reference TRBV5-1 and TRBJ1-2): KAGVTQTPRYLIKTRGQQVTLSCSPISGHRSVSWYQQTPGQGLQFLFEYFSETQRNKGNFPGRFSGRQFSNSRSEMNVSTLELGDSALYLCASSAGTGDAGYTFGSGTRLTVV.

CDR3 nucleotide sequence: TGTGCCAGCTCACCCTCAGACCCACCGAACACTGAAGCTTTCTTT. It encodes CASSPSDPPNTEAFF. The chain employs TRBV18 and TRBJ1-1; D is unresolved. Deletions cut 3 bases from V and 1 base from J, with 12 bases between. Germline V lookup: CDR1 KGHSH, CDR2 LQKENI. This CDR3 spans 15 amino acids.

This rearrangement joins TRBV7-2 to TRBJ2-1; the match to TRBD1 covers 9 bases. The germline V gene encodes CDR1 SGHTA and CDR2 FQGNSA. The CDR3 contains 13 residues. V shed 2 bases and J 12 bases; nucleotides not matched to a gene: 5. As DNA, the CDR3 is TGTGCCAGCAGCTTACAACAGGGGGCGAGGCAGTTCTTC. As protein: CASSLQQGARQFF.

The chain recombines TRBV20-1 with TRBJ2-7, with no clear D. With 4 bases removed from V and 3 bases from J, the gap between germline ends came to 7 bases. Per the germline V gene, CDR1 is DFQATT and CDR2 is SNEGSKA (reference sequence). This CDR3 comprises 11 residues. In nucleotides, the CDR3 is TGCAGTGCTACTGGAGACTACGAGCAGTACTTC. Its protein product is CSATGDYEQYF.

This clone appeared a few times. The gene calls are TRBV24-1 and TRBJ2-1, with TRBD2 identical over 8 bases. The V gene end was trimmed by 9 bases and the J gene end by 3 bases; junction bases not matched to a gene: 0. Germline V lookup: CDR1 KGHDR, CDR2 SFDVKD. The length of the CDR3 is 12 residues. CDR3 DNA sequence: TGTGCCACCGGGACTAGCTACAATGAGCAGTTCTTC. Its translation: CATGTSYNEQFF.

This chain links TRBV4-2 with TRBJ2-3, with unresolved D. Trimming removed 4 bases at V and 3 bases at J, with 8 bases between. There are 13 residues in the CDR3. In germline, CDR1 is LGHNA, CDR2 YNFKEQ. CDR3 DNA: TGTGCCAGCAGCCGTCTTGTAACAGATACGCAGTATTTT. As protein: CASSRLVTDTQYF.

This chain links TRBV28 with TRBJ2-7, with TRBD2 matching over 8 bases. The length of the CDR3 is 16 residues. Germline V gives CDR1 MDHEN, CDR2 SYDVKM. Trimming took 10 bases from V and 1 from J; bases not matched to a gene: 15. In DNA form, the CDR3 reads TGTGCCACTTCTCAATACGGACTAGCCTTTTCCTACGAGCAGTACTTC. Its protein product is CATSQYGLAFSYEQYF.

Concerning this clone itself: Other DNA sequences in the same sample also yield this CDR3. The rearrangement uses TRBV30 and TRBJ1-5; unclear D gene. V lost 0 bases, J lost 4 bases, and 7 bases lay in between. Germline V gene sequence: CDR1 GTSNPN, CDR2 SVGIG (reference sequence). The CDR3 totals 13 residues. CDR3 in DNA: TGTGCCTGGAGTGTAGGAGGTAATCAGCCCCAGCATTTT. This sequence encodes CAWSVGGNQPQHF. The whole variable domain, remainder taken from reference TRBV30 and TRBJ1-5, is SQTIHQWPATLVQPVGSPLSLECTVEGTSNPNLYWYRQAAGRGLQLLFYSVGIGQISSEVPQNLSASRPQDRQFILSSKKLLLSDSGFYLCAWSVGGNQPQHFGDGTRLSIL.

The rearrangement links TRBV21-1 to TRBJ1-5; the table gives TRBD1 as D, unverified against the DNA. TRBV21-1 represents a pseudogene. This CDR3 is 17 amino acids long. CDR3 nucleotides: TGTGCCAGCAGCAAAGCTAAATTTACAGTTCTCAATCAGCCCCAGCATTTT. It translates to CASSKAKFTVLNQPQHF.

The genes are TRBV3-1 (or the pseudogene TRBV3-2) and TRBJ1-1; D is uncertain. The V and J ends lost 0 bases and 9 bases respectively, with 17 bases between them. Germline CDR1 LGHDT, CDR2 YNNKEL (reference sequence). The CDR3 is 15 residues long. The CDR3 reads CASSQEESLGNQAFF. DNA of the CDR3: TGTGCCAGCAGCCAAGAAGAATCGTTAGGGAACCAAGCTTTCTTT.

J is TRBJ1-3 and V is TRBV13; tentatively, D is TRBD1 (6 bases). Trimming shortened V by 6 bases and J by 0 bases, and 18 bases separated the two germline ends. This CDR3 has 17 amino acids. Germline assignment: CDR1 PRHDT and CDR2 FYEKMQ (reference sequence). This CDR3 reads CASSSRGFGSSGNTIYF. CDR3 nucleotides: TGTGCCAGCAGTTCCAGGGGTTTTGGGTCCTCTGGAAACACCATATATTTT. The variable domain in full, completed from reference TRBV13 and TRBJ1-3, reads AAGVIQSPRHLIKEKRETATLKCYPIPRHDTVYWYQQGPGQDPQFLISFYEKMQSDKGSIPDRFSAQQFSDYHSELNMSSLELGDSALYFCASSSRGFGSSGNTIYFGEGSWLTVV.

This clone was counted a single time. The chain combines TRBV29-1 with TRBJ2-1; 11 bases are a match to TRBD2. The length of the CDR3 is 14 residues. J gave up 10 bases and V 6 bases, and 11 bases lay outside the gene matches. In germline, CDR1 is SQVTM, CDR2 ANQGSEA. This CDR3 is CSVDGLAGGLEQFF. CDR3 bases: TGCAGCGTAGACGGATTAGCGGGAGGGTTAGAGCAGTTCTTC.

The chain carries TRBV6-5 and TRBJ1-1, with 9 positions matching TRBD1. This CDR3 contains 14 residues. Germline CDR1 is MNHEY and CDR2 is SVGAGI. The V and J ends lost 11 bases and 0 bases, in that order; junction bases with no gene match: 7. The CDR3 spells CAVGTGWMNTEAFF. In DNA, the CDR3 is TGTGCCGTCGGGACAGGGTGGATGAACACTGAAGCTTTCTTT.

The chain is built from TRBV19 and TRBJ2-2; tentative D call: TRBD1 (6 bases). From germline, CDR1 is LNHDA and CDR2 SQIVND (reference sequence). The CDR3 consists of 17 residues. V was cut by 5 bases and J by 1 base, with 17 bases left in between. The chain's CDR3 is CASSVRTGGQNTGELFF. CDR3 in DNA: TGTGCCAGTAGTGTACGGACTGGGGGCCAGAACACCGGGGAGCTGTTTTTT. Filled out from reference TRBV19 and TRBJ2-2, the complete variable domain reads DGGITQSPKYLFRKEGQNVTLSCEQNLNHDAMYWYRQDPGQGLRLIYYSQIVNDFQKGDIAEGYSVSREKKESFPLTVTSAQKNPTAFYLCASSVRTGGQNTGELFFGEGSRLTVL.

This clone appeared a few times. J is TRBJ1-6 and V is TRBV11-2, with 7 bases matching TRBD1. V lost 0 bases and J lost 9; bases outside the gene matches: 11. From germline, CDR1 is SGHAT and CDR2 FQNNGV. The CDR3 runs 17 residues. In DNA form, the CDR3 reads TGTGCCAGCAGCTTAGATCCTGCCAGGGGGGTTATTTCACCCCTCCACTTT. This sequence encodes CASSLDPARGVISPLHF. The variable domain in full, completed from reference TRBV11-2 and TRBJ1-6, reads EAGVAQSPRYKIIEKRQSVAFWCNPISGHATLYWYQQILGQGPKLLIQFQNNGVVDDSQLPKDRFSAERLKGVDSTLKIQPAKLEDSAVYLCASSLDPARGVISPLHFGNGTRLTVT.

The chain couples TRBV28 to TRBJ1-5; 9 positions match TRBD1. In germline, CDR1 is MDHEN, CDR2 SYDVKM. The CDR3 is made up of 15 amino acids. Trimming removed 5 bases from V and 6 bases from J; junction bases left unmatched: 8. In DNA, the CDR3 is TGTGCCAGCAGTCCCGGGACAGGGTATCTTCAGCCCCAGCATTTT. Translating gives CASSPGTGYLQPQHF.

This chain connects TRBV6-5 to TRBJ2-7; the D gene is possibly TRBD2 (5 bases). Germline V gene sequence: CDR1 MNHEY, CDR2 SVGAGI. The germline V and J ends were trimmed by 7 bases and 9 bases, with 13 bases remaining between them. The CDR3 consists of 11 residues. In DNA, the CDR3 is TGTGCCAGCACAGACGGAGGAGGGCAGTACTTC. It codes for CASTDGGGQYF.

The CDR3 reads CASTPRGGASDTQYF. CDR3 nucleotide sequence: TGTGCCAGCACCCCCCGGGGGGGGGCTTCAGATACGCAGTATTTT. The J gene is TRBJ2-3, the V gene TRBV6-2 or TRBV6-3; 8 positions match TRBD2. This CDR3 has 15 amino acids. In germline, CDR1 is MNHEY, CDR2 SVGEGT. The trim removed 7 bases at V and 4 bases at J, leaving 10 bases unmatched.